This TCR beta chain was retrieved from a study of cytomegalovirus exposure and HLA in healthy donors. Germline loops: CDR1 MNHNY, CDR2 SVGAGI (reference sequence). The CDR3 totals 15 residues. The V gene end was trimmed by 4 bases and the J gene end by 0 bases; junction bases not matched to a gene: 5. Separation from the roughly 700-subject first cohort characterized the roughly 120-subject validation cohort, to which the donors belonged. The sample holds a few counts of this clone. Sequencing was performed with immunoSEQ multiplex PCR; in TCRdb, only in-frame clones are kept and a portion is missing. The sample lists about 120,000 clones; 80% to 90% were seen once.

V and J are TRBV6-6 and TRBJ2-7; 8 bases line up with TRBD1. The origin of this receptor is a man aged 18 to 29 in good health and CMV-seropositive. The specimen was PBMCs. CDR3 loop: CASSFTGTGSYEQYF. The CDR3 coding sequence is TGTGCCAGCAGTTTCACCGGGACAGGCTCCTACGAGCAGTACTTC.